The 4 T cell receptor beta chains below all came from one sample that was sequenced in a study of T cell changes during pregnancy in multiple sclerosis (dated by TCRdb to 2018 to 2020). Library prep was done by the immunoSEQ multiplex PCR assay. Imported from immuneACCESS, the table was reduced by TCRdb to in-frame sequences with V and J called. These copies leave out some clones; in studies compared against another copy, an unresolved V gene accounts for under half, and the cause of the remainder is not known. For this sample there are tens of thousands of clones; 92% appear just once. Of the sample, less than 0.8% is held by the ten largest clones. The sequencing used CD4+ T cells from peripheral blood mononuclear cells, collected before pregnancy. The receptors here all came from a female donor with multiple sclerosis, enrolled in a pregnancy study.

This chain connects TRBV29-1 to TRBJ2-3; 11 bases agree with TRBD1. Germline V gives CDR1 SQVTM, CDR2 ANQGSEA. Trimming removed 4 bases from V and 2 bases from J; junction bases left unmatched: 8. CDR3 size: 16 residues. CDR3 residues: CSVGLSDRGPTDTQYF. CDR3 DNA: TGCAGCGTTGGACTATCGGACAGGGGGCCCACAGATACGCAGTATTTT.

This clone was detected only once. This chain uses TRBV2 with TRBJ2-2; 8 nucleotides agree with TRBD1. The CDR3 length is 17 residues. In germline, CDR1 is SNHLY, CDR2 FYNNEI. The ends lost 7 bases at V and 6 bases at J; junction bases unmatched: 16. The CDR3 bases are TGTGCCAGCATGGAGGGAATAGGGCAGGGGGCATCCGGGGAGCTGTTTTTT. Residues: CASMEGIGQGASGELFF.

The rearrangement links TRBV18 to TRBJ2-3, with 14 bases fitting TRBD2. V shed 6 bases, J shed 3 bases, and the junction held 5 bases outside the gene matches. CDR1 is KGHSH and CDR2 is LQKENI in the germline V gene. The CDR3 runs to 16 residues. CDR3: CASSGLAGVGTDTQYF. DNA for the CDR3: TGTGCCAGCTCGGGACTAGCGGGAGTGGGAACAGATACGCAGTATTTT.

The chain uses TRBV15 and TRBJ2-7, with 9 bases lining up with TRBD2. The germline CDR1 and CDR2 sequences are LNHNV and YYDKDF (reference sequence). The CDR3 is 15 amino acids. The trim removed 0 bases at V and 10 bases at J, leaving 10 bases unmatched. As DNA, the CDR3 is TGTGCCACCAGCAGAGATATAGGGACTAGCAGGAATCAGTACTTC. The encoded protein is CATSRDIGTSRNQYF.